This record covers a single TCR beta chain. Clones were read by immunoSEQ multiplex PCR, and TCRdb kept only the in-frame ones, dropping some. This table holds roughly 120,000 clones, 90% found once. This sample was taken from a study of blood T cell repertoires in COVID-19. Study summary: COVID-19 samples, acute and convalescent, were from the United States, Italy and Spain. T cells, B-cell-depleted T cells, or PBMCs supplied cDNA or gDNA.

The CDR3 sequence is 12 residues long. Germline CDR1 reads SGHDT; CDR2 reads YYEEEE. V was cut by 0 bases and J by 6 bases, with 7 bases left in between. This chain joins TRBV5-6 and TRBJ2-7, with a possible D match to TRBD1 (6 bases). The sample taken for sequencing was peripheral blood. The TCR originated in a man aged 55 to 70 with COVID-19, enrolled during active disease. The CDR3 sequence is CASSLDRAEQYF. The CDR3 bases are TGTGCCAGCAGCTTGGACAGGGCCGAGCAGTACTTC.